These 4 T cell receptor beta chains were sequenced from one sample in a study of T cell repertoires in cytomegalovirus infection. Using its own MiXCR run on the reads, TCRdb lists one record per CDR3 protein. The top ten clones hold around 2.5% of a sample with about 310,000 distinct CDR3 sequences, approximately 8.9% of them seen once. What was sequenced was PBMCs. All receptors derive from a human donor in good health (CMV status not recorded). Some clones in this sample may be carry-over from other donors' samples.

This clonotype was picked up many times. The rearrangement uses TRBV19 and TRBJ1-5, with D perhaps TRBD1 (5 bases). Germline CDR1 and CDR2: LNHDA and SQIVND (reference sequence). CDR3 length equals 15 residues. Trimming removed 8 bases at V and 0 bases at J, with 14 bases between. Here the CDR3 DNA reads TGTGCCAGTGTGGTCGGGGGGATTAGCAATCAGCCCCAGCATTTT. Protein sequence: CASVVGGISNQPQHF.

The chain recombines TRBV13 with TRBJ2-5; D is undetermined. CDR1 is PRHDT, CDR2 FYEKMQ, per germline (reference sequence). The CDR3 length is 14 residues. V was pared by 1 base and J by 2 bases, with 8 bases between. CDR3 region: CASSLVARQETQYF. The CDR3 DNA sequence: TGTGCCAGCAGCTTAGTCGCACGTCAAGAGACCCAGTACTTC.

This clonotype has ten or more counts. This chain connects TRBV12-5 to TRBJ2-7; 8 bases align to TRBD2. Germline values: CDR1 LGHNT, CDR2 FRNRAP. The J segment lost 1 base and the V segment lost 5 bases, leaving 16 bases of the junction unmatched. CDR3 length equals 18 residues. As DNA, the CDR3 is TGTGCTAGTGGTCCAGGGAAGCGGGGGATTCAAGCGTCCTACGAGCAGTACGTC. It yields the protein CASGPGKRGIQASYEQYV.

At least ten counts were recorded for this clonotype. The genes are TRBV11-3 and TRBJ2-5; 11 bases agree with TRBD1. V was pared by 4 bases and J by 5 bases, with 6 bases of the junction left unmatched. Per the germline V gene, CDR1 is SGHNT and CDR2 is YENEEA. The CDR3 loop spans 15 amino acids. In nucleotides, the CDR3 is TGTGCCAGCAGCTCCGGGACAGGGGGTGATGAGACCCAGTACTTC. It encodes CASSSGTGGDETQYF. The full variable domain, in which reference TRBV11-3 and TRBJ2-5 provide the parts outside the CDR3, is EAGVVQSPRYKIIEKKQPVAFWCNPISGHNTLYWYLQNLGQGPELLIRYENEEAVDDSQLPKDRFSAERLKGVDSTLKIQPAELGDSAVYLCASSSGTGGDETQYFGPGTRLLVL.